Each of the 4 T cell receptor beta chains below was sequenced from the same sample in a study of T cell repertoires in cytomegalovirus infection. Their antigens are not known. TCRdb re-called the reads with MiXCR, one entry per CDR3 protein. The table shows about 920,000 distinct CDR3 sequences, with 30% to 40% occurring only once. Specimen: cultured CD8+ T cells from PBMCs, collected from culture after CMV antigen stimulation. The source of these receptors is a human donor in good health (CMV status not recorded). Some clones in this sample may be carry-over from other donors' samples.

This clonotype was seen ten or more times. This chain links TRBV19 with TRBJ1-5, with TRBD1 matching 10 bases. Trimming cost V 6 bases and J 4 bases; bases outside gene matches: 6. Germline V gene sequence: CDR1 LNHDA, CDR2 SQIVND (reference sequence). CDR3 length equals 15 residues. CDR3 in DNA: TGTGCCAGTAGCTACCGGGACAGGGGAAATCAGCCCCAGCATTTT. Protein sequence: CASSYRDRGNQPQHF.

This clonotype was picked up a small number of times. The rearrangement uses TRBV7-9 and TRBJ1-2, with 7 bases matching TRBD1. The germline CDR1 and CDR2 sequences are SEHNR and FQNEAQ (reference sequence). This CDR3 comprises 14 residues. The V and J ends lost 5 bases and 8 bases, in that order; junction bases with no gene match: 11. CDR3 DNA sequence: TGTGCCAGCAGCCTTCAAGGGGGCGCTGAGGGCTACACCTTC. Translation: CASSLQGGAEGYTF.

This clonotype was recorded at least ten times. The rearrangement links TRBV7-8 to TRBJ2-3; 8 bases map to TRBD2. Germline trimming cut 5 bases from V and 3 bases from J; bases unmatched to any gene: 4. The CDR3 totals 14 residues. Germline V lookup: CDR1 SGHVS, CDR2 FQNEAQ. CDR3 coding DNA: TGTGCCAGCAGCCTGGGACTAGATACAGATACGCAGTATTTT. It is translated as CASSLGLDTDTQYF. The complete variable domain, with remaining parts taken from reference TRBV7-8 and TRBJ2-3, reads GAGVSQSPRYKVAKRGQDVALRCDPISGHVSLFWYQQALGQGPEFLTYFQNEAQLDKSGLPSDRFFAERPEGSVSTLKIQRTQQEDSAVYLCASSLGLDTDTQYFGPGTRLTVL.

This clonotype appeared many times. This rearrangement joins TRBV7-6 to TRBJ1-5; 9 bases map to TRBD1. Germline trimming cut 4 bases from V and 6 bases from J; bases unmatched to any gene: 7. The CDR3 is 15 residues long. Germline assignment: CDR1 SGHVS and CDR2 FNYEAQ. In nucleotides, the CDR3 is TGTGCCAGCAGCTCTTCCGGGACAGGGAGTCAGCCCCAGCATTTT. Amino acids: CASSSSGTGSQPQHF.